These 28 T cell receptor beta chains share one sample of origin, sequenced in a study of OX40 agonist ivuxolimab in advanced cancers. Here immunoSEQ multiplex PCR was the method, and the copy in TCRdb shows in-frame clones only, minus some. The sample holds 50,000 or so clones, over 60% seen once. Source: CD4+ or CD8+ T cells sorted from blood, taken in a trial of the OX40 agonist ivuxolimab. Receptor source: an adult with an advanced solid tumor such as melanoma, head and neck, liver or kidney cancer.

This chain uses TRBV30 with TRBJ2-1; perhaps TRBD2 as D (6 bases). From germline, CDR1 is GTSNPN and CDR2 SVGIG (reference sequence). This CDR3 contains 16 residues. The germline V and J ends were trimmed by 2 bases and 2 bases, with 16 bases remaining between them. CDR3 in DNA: TGTGCCTGGAGTCTAAAACTAGCCCCACCCTACAATGAGCAGTTCTTC. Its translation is CAWSLKLAPPYNEQFF.

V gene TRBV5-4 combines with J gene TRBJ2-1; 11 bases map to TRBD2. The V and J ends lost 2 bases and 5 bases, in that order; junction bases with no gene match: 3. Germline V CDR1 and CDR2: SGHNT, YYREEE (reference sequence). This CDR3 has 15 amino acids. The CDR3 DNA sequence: TGTGCCAGCAGCTTACTAGCGGGAGAAAACAATGAGCAGTTCTTC. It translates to CASSLLAGENNEQFF.

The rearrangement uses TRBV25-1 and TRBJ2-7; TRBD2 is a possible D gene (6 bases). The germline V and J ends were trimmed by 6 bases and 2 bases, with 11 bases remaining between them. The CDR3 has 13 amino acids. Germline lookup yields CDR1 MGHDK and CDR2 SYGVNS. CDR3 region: CASRRGGTYEQYF. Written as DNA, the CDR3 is TGTGCCAGCAGGAGGGGAGGAACCTACGAGCAGTACTTC.

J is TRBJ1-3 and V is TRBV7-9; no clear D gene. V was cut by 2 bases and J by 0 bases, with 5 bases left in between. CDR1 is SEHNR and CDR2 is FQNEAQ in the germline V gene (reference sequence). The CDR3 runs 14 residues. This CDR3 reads CASSLQDSGNTIYF. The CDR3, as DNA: TGTGCCAGCAGCTTACAGGACTCTGGAAACACCATATATTTT. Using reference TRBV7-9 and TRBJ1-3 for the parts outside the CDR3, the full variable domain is DTGVSQNPRHKITKRGQNVTFRCDPISEHNRLYWYRQTLGQGPEFLTYFQNEAQLEKSRLLSDRFSAERPKGSFSTLEIQRTEQGDSAMYLCASSLQDSGNTIYFGEGSWLTVV.

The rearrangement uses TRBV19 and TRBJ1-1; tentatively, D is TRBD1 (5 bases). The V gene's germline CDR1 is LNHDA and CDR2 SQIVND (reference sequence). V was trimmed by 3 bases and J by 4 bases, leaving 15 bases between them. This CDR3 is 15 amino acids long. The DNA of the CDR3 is TGTGCCAGTAGTATTTGGGGGGTTGCAGGCACTGAAGCTTTCTTT. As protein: CASSIWGVAGTEAFF.

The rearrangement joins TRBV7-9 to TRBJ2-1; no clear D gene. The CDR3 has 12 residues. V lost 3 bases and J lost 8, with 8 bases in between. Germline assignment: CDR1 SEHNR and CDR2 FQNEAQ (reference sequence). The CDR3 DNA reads TGTGCCAGCAGCTTTCGTGGGGATGAGCAGTTCTTC. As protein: CASSFRGDEQFF.

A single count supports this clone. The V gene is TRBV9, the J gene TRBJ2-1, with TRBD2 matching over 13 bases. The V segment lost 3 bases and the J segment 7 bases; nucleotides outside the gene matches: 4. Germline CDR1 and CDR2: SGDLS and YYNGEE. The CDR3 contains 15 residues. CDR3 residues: CASSDWGLAGNEQFF. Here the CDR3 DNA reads TGTGCCAGCAGCGATTGGGGACTAGCGGGAAATGAGCAGTTCTTC. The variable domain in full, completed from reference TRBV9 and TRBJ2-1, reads DSGVTQTPKHLITATGQRVTLRCSPRSGDLSVYWYQQSLDQGLQFLIQYYNGEERAKGNILERFSAQQFPDLHSELNLSSLELGDSALYFCASSDWGLAGNEQFFGPGTRLTVL.

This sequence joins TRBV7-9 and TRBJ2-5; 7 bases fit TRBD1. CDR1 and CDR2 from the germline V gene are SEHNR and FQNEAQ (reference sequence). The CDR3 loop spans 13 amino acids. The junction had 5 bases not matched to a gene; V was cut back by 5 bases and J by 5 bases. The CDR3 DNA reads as TGTGCCAGCAGCCCGACAGGGCGCGAGACCCAGTACTTC. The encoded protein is CASSPTGRETQYF. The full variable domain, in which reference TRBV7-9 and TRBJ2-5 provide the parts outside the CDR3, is DTGVSQNPRHKITKRGQNVTFRCDPISEHNRLYWYRQTLGQGPEFLTYFQNEAQLEKSRLLSDRFSAERPKGSFSTLEIQRTEQGDSAMYLCASSPTGRETQYFGPGTRLLVL.

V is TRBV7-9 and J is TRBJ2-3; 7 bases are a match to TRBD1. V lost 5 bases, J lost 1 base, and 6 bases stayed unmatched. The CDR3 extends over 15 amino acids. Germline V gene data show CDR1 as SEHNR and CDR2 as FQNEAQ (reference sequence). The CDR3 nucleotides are TGTGCCAGCAGCCTTCGACAGGGTGGCACAGATACGCAGTATTTT. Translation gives CASSLRQGGTDTQYF.

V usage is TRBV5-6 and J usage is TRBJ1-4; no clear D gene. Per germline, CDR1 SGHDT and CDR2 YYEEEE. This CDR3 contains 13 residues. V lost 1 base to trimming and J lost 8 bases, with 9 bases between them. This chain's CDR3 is CASSLRTEEKLFF. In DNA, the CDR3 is TGTGCCAGCAGCTTGAGGACGGAGGAAAAACTGTTTTTT.

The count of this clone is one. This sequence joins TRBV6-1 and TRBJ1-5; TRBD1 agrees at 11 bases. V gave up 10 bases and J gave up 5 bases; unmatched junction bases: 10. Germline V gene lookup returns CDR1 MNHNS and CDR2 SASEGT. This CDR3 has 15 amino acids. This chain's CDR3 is CATARDRGFDQPQHF. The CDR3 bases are TGTGCCACCGCGCGGGACAGGGGGTTCGATCAGCCCCAGCATTTT.

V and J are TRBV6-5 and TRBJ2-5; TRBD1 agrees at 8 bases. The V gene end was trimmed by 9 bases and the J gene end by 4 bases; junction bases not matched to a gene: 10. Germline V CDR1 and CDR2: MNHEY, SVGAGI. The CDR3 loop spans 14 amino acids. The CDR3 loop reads CASQDRAARETQYF. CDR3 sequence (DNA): TGTGCCAGTCAGGACAGGGCCGCAAGAGAGACCCAGTACTTC.

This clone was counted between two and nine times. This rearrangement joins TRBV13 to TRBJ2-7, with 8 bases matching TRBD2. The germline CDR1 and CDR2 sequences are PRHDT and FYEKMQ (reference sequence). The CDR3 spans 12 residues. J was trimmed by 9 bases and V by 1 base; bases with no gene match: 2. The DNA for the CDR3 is TGTGCCAGCAGCTTAGACGGGAGGGTGCAGTACTTC. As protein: CASSLDGRVQYF.

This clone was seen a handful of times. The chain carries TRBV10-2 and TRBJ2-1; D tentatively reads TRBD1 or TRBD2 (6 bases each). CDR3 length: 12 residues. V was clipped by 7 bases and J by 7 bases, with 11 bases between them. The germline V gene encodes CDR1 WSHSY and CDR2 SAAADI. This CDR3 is CASIRGGNEQFF. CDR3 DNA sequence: TGCGCCAGCATCAGAGGGGGGAATGAGCAGTTCTTC.

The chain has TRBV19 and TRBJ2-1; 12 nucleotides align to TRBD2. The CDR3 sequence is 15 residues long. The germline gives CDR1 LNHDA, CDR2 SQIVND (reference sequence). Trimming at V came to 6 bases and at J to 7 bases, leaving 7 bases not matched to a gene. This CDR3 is CASSPGLAGLNEQFF. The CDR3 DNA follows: TGTGCCAGTAGCCCGGGACTAGCGGGTCTTAATGAGCAGTTCTTC.

CDR3 sequence: CASSPESRYNEQFF. DNA for the CDR3: TGTGCCAGCAGCCCAGAATCCCGTTACAATGAGCAGTTCTTC. The chain joins TRBV11-2 to TRBJ2-1; D gene unclear. V gave up 5 bases and J gave up 4 bases, with 12 bases separating them. There are 14 residues in the CDR3. Germline values: CDR1 SGHAT, CDR2 FQNNGV.

In DNA, the CDR3 is TGCGCCAGCAGCCAAGACAAGGGTCAGCCCCAGCATTTT. It is translated as CASSQDKGQPQHF. This rearrangement joins TRBV4-3 to TRBJ1-5, with D unclear. Germline CDR1 and CDR2: LGHNA and YSLEER. The CDR3 covers 13 residues. The ends were cut back, 0 bases at V and 6 bases at J, with 6 bases in the middle.

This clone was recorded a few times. CDR3 nucleotide sequence: TGTGCCAGCTCACCACTGGCTTCTAGCACAGATACGCAGTATTTT. Its translation is CASSPLASSTDTQYF. V usage is TRBV18 and J usage is TRBJ2-3; D is undetermined. CDR3 length: 15 residues. Germline loops: CDR1 KGHSH, CDR2 LQKENI. V lost 1 base to trimming and J lost 0 bases, with 8 bases between them.

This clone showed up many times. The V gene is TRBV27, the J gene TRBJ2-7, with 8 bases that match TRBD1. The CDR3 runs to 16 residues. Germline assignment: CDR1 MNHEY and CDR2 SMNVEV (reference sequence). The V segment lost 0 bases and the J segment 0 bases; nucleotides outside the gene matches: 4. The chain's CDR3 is CASSLSQGAVSYEQYF. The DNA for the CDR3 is TGTGCCAGCAGTTTATCTCAGGGGGCCGTCTCCTACGAGCAGTACTTC.

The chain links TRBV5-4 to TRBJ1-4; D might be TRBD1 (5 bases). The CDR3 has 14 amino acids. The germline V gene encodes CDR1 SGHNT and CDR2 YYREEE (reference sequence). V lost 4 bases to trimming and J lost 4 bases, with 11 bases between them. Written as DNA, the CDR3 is TGTGCCAGCAGCACGCGGGGCCTTAATGAAAAACTGTTTTTT. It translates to CASSTRGLNEKLFF.

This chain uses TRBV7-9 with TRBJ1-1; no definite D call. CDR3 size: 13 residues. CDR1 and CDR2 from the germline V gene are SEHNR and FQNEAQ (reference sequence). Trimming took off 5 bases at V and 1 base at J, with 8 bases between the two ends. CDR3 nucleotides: TGTGCCAGCAGCCTTTGGGGGAACACTGAAGCTTTCTTT. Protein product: CASSLWGNTEAFF.

The CDR3 nucleotides read TGTGCCAGCAGCCAAGATGGGGGTAGCGGGGATATCCTTTGGAATGAGCAGTTCTTC. This encodes CASSQDGGSGDILWNEQFF. The genes are TRBV4-2 and TRBJ2-1; TRBD2 agrees at 8 bases. In germline, CDR1 is LGHNA, CDR2 YNFKEQ. V shed 0 bases, J shed 7 bases, and the junction held 17 bases outside the gene matches. The CDR3 runs to 19 residues.

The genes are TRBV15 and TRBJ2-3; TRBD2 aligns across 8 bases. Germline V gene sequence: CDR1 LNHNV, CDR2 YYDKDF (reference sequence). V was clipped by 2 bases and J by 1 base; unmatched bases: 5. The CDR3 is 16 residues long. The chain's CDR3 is CATSRLLAEGTDTQYF. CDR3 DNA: TGTGCCACCAGCAGACTACTAGCGGAAGGCACAGATACGCAGTATTTT.

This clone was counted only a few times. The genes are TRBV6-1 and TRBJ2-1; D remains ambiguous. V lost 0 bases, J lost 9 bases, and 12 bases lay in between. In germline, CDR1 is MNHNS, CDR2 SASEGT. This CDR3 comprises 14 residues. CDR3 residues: CASSEALTNGEQFF. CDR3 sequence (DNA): TGTGCCAGCAGTGAAGCGCTTACTAACGGTGAGCAGTTCTTC.

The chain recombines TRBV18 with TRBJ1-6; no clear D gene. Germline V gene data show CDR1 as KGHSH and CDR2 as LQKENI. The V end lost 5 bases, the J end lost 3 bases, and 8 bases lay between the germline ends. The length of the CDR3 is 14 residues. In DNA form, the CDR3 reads TGTGCCAGCTCAGAAACCCACTATAATTCACCCCTCCACTTT. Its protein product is CASSETHYNSPLHF.

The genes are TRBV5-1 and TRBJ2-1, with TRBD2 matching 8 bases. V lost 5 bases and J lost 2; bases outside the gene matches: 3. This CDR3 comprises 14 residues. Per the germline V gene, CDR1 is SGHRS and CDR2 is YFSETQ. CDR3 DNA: TGCGCCAGCAGACCGGGAGGGCCCTACAATGAGCAGTTCTTC. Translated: CASRPGGPYNEQFF.

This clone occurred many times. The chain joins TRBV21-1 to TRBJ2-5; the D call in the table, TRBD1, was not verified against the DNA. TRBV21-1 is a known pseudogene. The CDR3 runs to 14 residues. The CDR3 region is CASRILDRQETQYF. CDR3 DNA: TGTGCCAGCCGAATCCTCGACAGGCAAGAGACCCAGTACTTC.

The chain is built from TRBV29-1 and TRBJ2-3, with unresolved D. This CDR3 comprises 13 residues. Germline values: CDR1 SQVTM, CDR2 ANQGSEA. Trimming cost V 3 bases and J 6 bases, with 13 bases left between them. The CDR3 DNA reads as TGCAGCGTTGACGACCTCACCGGGGATACGCAGTATTTT. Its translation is CSVDDLTGDTQYF.